This TCR beta chain was sequenced during a study of response to subunit inactivated influenza vaccine. Trimming took off 0 bases at V and 1 base at J, with 8 bases between the two ends. CDR1 SGHTA and CDR2 FQGNSA come from the germline V gene. CDR3 length: 15 residues. MiXCR, run by TCRdb on the RT-PCR reads, gives a single entry per CDR3 protein. The sample includes just under 550,000 distinct CDR3 sequences, 20% to 25% of them seen just once. This clonotype has a count of ten or more. The same specimen was also included in a second study, on T cells expressing NK-cell markers. From that paper: Generation of TCR beta cDNA was performed by 5'RACE template switching incorporating UMIs.

This rearrangement joins TRBV7-2 to TRBJ2-3; D unclear. The TCR originated in a man between 50 and 59 years old who received an inactivated influenza vaccine. The sample here was CD4+ T cells sorted from PBMCs, taken about 12 days after vaccination. CDR3 DNA: TGTGCCAGCAGCTTAGCAGTCGTAGGCACAGATACGCAGTATTTT. It specifies CASSLAVVGTDTQYF.